What follows are 27 T cell receptor beta chains derived from one specimen sequenced in a study of identical twins. TCRdb re-analysed the 5' RACE reads in MiXCR, keeping a single row per CDR3 protein. This sample has hundreds of thousands of distinct CDR3 sequences, with 6.5% to 8.5% found just once. These data were also reused for a study on yellow fever vaccine responses in identical twins.

Sequencing used memory (CD45RO+) T cells sorted from blood. These receptors originate from a woman aged 18-29 years in good health.

The V gene is TRBV27, the J gene TRBJ2-3; 8 bases are shared with TRBD2. The CDR3 is 17 residues long. Germline CDR1 is MNHEY and CDR2 is SMNVEV (reference sequence). V dropped 6 bases and J dropped 0; count of bases not matched to a gene: 11. The CDR3 sequence: CASRRTKTSGSTDTQYF. CDR3 coding DNA: TGTGCCAGCAGACGCACAAAAACTAGCGGTAGCACAGATACGCAGTATTTT.

This clonotype appeared a few times. The chain has TRBV7-9 and TRBJ2-7; D remains ambiguous. The CDR3 has 9 amino acids. Germline CDR1 is SEHNR and CDR2 is FQNEAQ (reference sequence). V lost 1 base, J lost 8 bases, and 0 bases lay in between. CDR3 protein: CASSLEQYF. In DNA form, the CDR3 reads TGTGCCAGCAGCTTAGAGCAGTACTTC.

The CDR3 nucleotides are TGTGCCAGCTCGCGAGGAACTAGGTCTGGCACAGATACGCAGTATTTT. This encodes CASSRGTRSGTDTQYF. This chain links TRBV18 with TRBJ2-3, with D possibly TRBD2 on 5 matching bases. V lost 6 bases, J lost 1 base, and 17 bases lay in between. This CDR3 comprises 16 residues. Germline CDR1 is KGHSH and CDR2 is LQKENI.

There are a few counts of this clonotype. The rearrangement links TRBV11-2 to TRBJ2-7; 11 bases align to TRBD2. The CDR3 is made up of 15 amino acids. Germline assignment: CDR1 SGHAT and CDR2 FQNNGV. The V gene end was trimmed by 5 bases and the J gene end by 2 bases; junction bases not matched to a gene: 5. The CDR3 spells CASSPTSGGPYEQYF. The DNA of the CDR3 is TGTGCCAGCAGCCCAACTAGCGGGGGCCCCTACGAGCAGTACTTC.

The rearrangement joins TRBV9 to TRBJ1-5; no clear D gene. The CDR3 is made up of 13 amino acids. V was shortened by 7 bases and J by 4 bases, with 12 bases between the two germline ends. Germline V CDR1 and CDR2: SGDLS, YYNGEE. The CDR3 bases are TGTGCCAGCGGCGGTCTGGCTAATCAGCCCCAGCATTTT. This gives the protein CASGGLANQPQHF.

This clonotype was detected a few times. The chain is built from TRBV27 and TRBJ2-5, with TRBD1 as a possible D gene (6 bases). In germline, CDR1 is MNHEY, CDR2 SMNVEV (reference sequence). The V gene lost 4 bases and the J gene lost 7 bases, with 16 bases spanning the gap. This CDR3 contains 14 residues. The CDR3 spells CASSSYRVLGTQYF. The CDR3 bases are TGTGCCAGCAGTTCATACAGGGTCCTCGGGACCCAGTACTTC.

The sample holds a few counts of this clonotype. This chain connects TRBV7-6 to TRBJ2-2; 7 nucleotides agree with TRBD2. The CDR3 is 17 amino acids. After removal of 5 bases from V and 4 bases from J, the junction contained 13 bases not matched to a gene. Germline values: CDR1 SGHVS, CDR2 FNYEAQ. The chain's CDR3 is CASSLRGLSGSTGELFF. In nucleotides, the CDR3 is TGTGCCAGCAGCCTCCGGGGACTAAGCGGATCCACCGGGGAGCTGTTTTTT.

J is TRBJ1-2 and V is TRBV29-1, with 10 bases lining up with TRBD1. The CDR3 spans 15 residues. From germline, CDR1 is SQVTM and CDR2 ANQGSEA. J lost 0 bases, V lost 6 bases, and 7 bases had no gene match. CDR3 in amino acids: CSVPGQGLANYGYTF. In nucleotides, the CDR3 is TGCAGCGTCCCGGGACAGGGGCTAGCTAACTATGGCTACACCTTC.

The chain combines TRBV7-2 with TRBJ2-7, with 12 bases matching TRBD2. The CDR3 totals 17 residues. The germline V gene encodes CDR1 SGHTA and CDR2 FQGNSA. V dropped 4 bases and J dropped 3; count of bases not matched to a gene: 10. CDR3 DNA sequence: TGTGCCAGCAGCTCAACCTGGACTAGCGGGGACCACTACGAGCAGTACTTC. Amino acids: CASSSTWTSGDHYEQYF.

This clonotype came up many times. The rearrangement uses TRBV5-1 and TRBJ2-1; D unclear. Trimming stripped 0 bases from V and 6 bases from J, with 13 bases between. Looked up from germline, CDR1 is SGHRS and CDR2 is YFSETQ. The length of the CDR3 is 15 residues. CDR3 nucleotides: TGCGCCAGCAGCTTGGGGGGATCGACTTCCAATGAGCAGTTCTTC. It encodes CASSLGGSTSNEQFF.

This clonotype was seen a few times. The chain combines TRBV4-1 with TRBJ1-3; the D is unclear. Germline V gene lookup returns CDR1 MGHRA and CDR2 YSYEKL. The CDR3 is 15 amino acids. V lost 2 bases and J lost 0, with 8 bases in between. The CDR3 here is CASSQTVISGNTIYF. DNA of the CDR3: TGCGCCAGCAGCCAAACGGTGATCTCTGGAAACACCATATATTTT.

This clonotype was observed a handful of times. The chain combines TRBV20-1 with TRBJ1-6, with D possibly matching TRBD1 (5 bases). The CDR3 is 14 residues long. Between the trimmed V and J ends, which lost 6 bases and 8 bases, there was a span of 17 bases. CDR1 and CDR2 (germline): DFQATT, SNEGSKA (reference sequence). CDR3 nucleotide sequence: TGCAGTGCCGCCTCCGGGACGGATTATTCACCCCTCCACTTT. Amino acid sequence: CSAASGTDYSPLHF.

The table lists this clonotype with many counts. The chain recombines TRBV30 with TRBJ1-1; D remains ambiguous. The CDR3 sequence is 13 residues long. V was shortened by 4 bases and J by 6 bases, with 15 bases between the two germline ends. CDR1 is GTSNPN and CDR2 is SVGIG in the germline V gene (reference sequence). In DNA form, the CDR3 reads TGTGCCTGGAAGCGATCACAGTGGCCTGAAGCTTTCTTT. It encodes CAWKRSQWPEAFF.

This sequence joins TRBV28 and TRBJ2-7; 8 bases align to TRBD2. This CDR3 is 15 amino acids long. J lost 5 bases, V lost 5 bases, and 11 bases had no gene match. Germline lookup yields CDR1 MDHEN and CDR2 SYDVKM. In DNA, the CDR3 is TGTGCCAGCAGTCCCCGGGGGAGCGGGAGCCACGAGCAGTACTTC. Its translation is CASSPRGSGSHEQYF.

This clonotype was detected many times. The gene calls are TRBV13 and TRBJ2-3, with 11 bases that match TRBD2. CDR1 and CDR2 from the germline V gene are PRHDT and FYEKMQ (reference sequence). There are 18 residues in the CDR3. V gave up 1 base and J gave up 2 bases; unmatched junction bases: 8. DNA of the CDR3: TGTGCCAGCAGCTTAGAAGTAGCGGGGGGGCCGACCACAGATACGCAGTATTTT. This translates into CASSLEVAGGPTTDTQYF.

This clonotype was found many times. The chain couples TRBV5-1 to TRBJ1-2; possible D gene TRBD1, 6 bases. V was pared by 4 bases and J by 8 bases, with 27 bases between. This CDR3 region has 17 residues. Germline V CDR1 and CDR2: SGHRS, YFSETQ. For the CDR3, the DNA is TGCGCCAGCAGCCCGACGGCGGACAGAGCCTCTGTTCGGGGCTACACCTTC. Amino acids: CASSPTADRASVRGYTF. Variable domain in full (rest from reference TRBV5-1 and TRBJ1-2): KAGVTQTPRYLIKTRGQQVTLSCSPISGHRSVSWYQQTPGQGLQFLFEYFSETQRNKGNFPGRFSGRQFSNSRSEMNVSTLELGDSALYLCASSPTADRASVRGYTFGSGTRLTVV.

This clonotype was detected many times. V gene TRBV7-3 combines with J gene TRBJ2-1, with D possibly being TRBD1 (5 bases). Trimming cost V 11 bases and J 1 base, with 15 bases left between them. The CDR3 consists of 14 residues. CDR1 and CDR2 from the germline V gene are SGHTA and FQGTGA. Here the CDR3 reads CASRKGASYNEQFF. The CDR3 DNA follows: TGTGCCTCACGCAAAGGGGCTTCCTACAATGAGCAGTTCTTC.

The rearrangement joins TRBV5-1 to TRBJ2-2; no clear D. The CDR3 consists of 13 residues. Germline V gene sequence: CDR1 SGHRS, CDR2 YFSETQ. The V gene lost 4 bases and the J gene lost 5 bases, with 9 bases spanning the gap. The CDR3 nucleotides are TGCGCCAGCAGCCACCCACTGACCGGGGAGCTGTTTTTT. Encoded protein: CASSHPLTGELFF.

By proportion, this clonotype is medium-sized. The V and J genes are TRBV12-3 or TRBV12-4 and TRBJ2-6; D may be TRBD1 (6 bases). The CDR3 has 15 amino acids. V was shortened by 6 bases and J by 1 base, with 10 bases between the two germline ends. CDR3 in DNA: TGTGCCAGCAGGAGCGACAGGTCTGGGGCCAACGTCCTGACTTTC. Encoded protein: CASRSDRSGANVLTF.

This clonotype came up a few times. The CDR3 is CASSLNKGVYEQYF. DNA of the CDR3: TGTGCCAGCAGCTTAAATAAGGGGGTCTACGAGCAGTACTTC. The rearrangement links TRBV7-2 to TRBJ2-7; D might be TRBD1 (6 bases). The CDR3 length is 14 residues. Trimming pared 2 bases from V and 3 bases from J, leaving 11 bases between. The germline CDR1 and CDR2 sequences are SGHTA and FQGNSA.

Here the CDR3 reads CASSFPIGEESTDTQYF. The CDR3 region has the DNA TGTGCCAGCAGCTTCCCTATTGGGGAGGAGAGCACAGATACGCAGTATTTT. J is TRBJ2-3 and V is TRBV2, with a weak D call TRBD2 (6 bases). V was pared by 6 bases and J by 0 bases, with 19 bases between. The germline gives CDR1 SNHLY, CDR2 FYNNEI. The CDR3 runs 17 residues.

The chain uses TRBV4-3 and TRBJ1-2, with unresolved D. The germline gives CDR1 LGHNA, CDR2 YSLEER. Trimming cost V 0 bases and J 4 bases, with 12 bases left between them. The CDR3 sequence is 15 residues long. CDR3 amino acids: CASSQDSRETYGYTF. CDR3 nucleotides: TGCGCCAGCAGCCAAGATTCCCGAGAGACCTATGGCTACACCTTC.

This clonotype came up a few times. The chain links TRBV19 to TRBJ2-7, with D possibly being TRBD1 (5 bases). V lost 4 bases, J lost 5 bases, and 9 bases lay in between. CDR1 and CDR2 (germline): LNHDA, SQIVND (reference sequence). The CDR3 runs 12 residues. The CDR3, as DNA: TGTGCCAGTAGTAGTTCCAGGGACGAGCAGTACTTC. This translates into CASSSSRDEQYF.

There are a few counts of this clonotype. The chain recombines TRBV7-2 with TRBJ2-7; 8 bases are a match to TRBD2. CDR1 and CDR2 (germline): SGHTA, FQGNSA. CDR3 length equals 15 residues. Trimming removed 0 bases from V and 3 bases from J; junction bases left unmatched: 4. The CDR3 region has the DNA TGTGCCAGCAGCTTAGCACTAGCGGAACTCTACGAGCAGTACTTC. This encodes CASSLALAELYEQYF.

This clonotype was seen at least ten times. J is TRBJ1-2 and V is TRBV5-1; D not resolved. CDR1 is SGHRS, CDR2 YFSETQ, per germline. The CDR3 totals 14 residues. With 0 bases removed from V and 6 bases from J, the gap between germline ends came to 12 bases. The CDR3 loop reads CASSLGMETNGYTF. The CDR3 bases are TGCGCCAGCAGCTTGGGGATGGAAACTAATGGCTACACCTTC.

This clonotype was observed at least ten times. This sequence joins TRBV7-2 and TRBJ2-7; D may be TRBD1 (6 bases). The length of the CDR3 is 12 residues. V gave up 4 bases and J gave up 6 bases, with 10 bases separating them. Germline CDR1 reads SGHTA; CDR2 reads FQGNSA. As DNA, the CDR3 is TGTGCCAGCAGCTCCAACAGGGTCGAGCAGTACTTC. Its translation: CASSSNRVEQYF.

This clonotype was seen ten or more times. The CDR3 ends on some other residue instead of the conserved phenylalanine or tryptophan, so this is likely a read error. The limits of the CDR3 on the DNA are not certain, so only TCRdb's listed CDR3 is given. The genes are TRBV20-1 and TRBJ1-1; TRBD1, the table's D call, was not compared with the DNA. CDR1 is DFQATT, CDR2 SNEGSKA, per germline (reference sequence). The CDR3 is 9 residues long, ends included. CDR3: CSARDHRVQ.